A selection of T cell receptor beta chains follows, all from one sample in a study of blood T cell repertoires in COVID-19. TCRdb's copy holds only in-frame clones and misses some; the assay was immunoSEQ multiplex PCR. The sample carries 250,000 to 350,000 clones, approximately 90% recorded once. Sequencing input: peripheral blood. These receptors were taken from a woman in her 30s with active or convalescent COVID-19. The CDR3 runs from the conserved cysteine through the conserved F or W. D genes are given only for firm matches. Size values are once, few and many counts, or a class for expanded clones, and some rows have none.

TRBJ2-3	TRBV25-1	TRBD2	NA	15	CASSALAGATDTQYF	TGTGCCAGCAGTGCCCTAGCGGGGGCCACAGATACGCAGTATTTT
TRBJ1-5	TRBV5-6	TRBD1	NA	15	CASSSYPTGWEAQHF	TGTGCCAGCAGCTCTTATCCGACAGGGTGGGAGGCCCAGCATTTT
TRBJ2-1	TRBV12-3/TRBV12-4	TRBD1	NA	12	CASSLHPGQMFF	TGTGCCAGCAGTCTACACCCGGGACAGATGTTCTTC
TRBJ2-5	TRBV28	TRBD1	NA	15	CASSPDRGLRETQYF	TGTGCCAGCAGCCCAGACAGGGGGCTGAGAGAGACCCAGTACTTC
TRBJ1-2	TRBV21-1	NA	NA	14	CASSPARRGYGYTF	TGTGCCAGCAGCCCGGCCCGTAGAGGCTATGGCTACACCTTC
TRBJ2-1	TRBV7-9	TRBD2	NA	16	CASSFPGLAGGEEQFF	TGTGCCAGCAGCTTCCCCGGACTAGCGGGGGGTGAGGAGCAGTTCTTC
TRBJ2-7	TRBV29-1	TRBD1	NA	12	CSCGTGRFEQYF	TGCAGCTGCGGGACAGGGAGATTCGAGCAGTACTTC
TRBJ2-1	TRBV6-2/TRBV6-3	NA	NA	13	CASSAGYVNEQFF	TGTGCCAGCAGCGCAGGGTACGTAAATGAGCAGTTCTTC
TRBJ2-7	TRBV4-1	TRBD1	NA	14	CASSQEGTEGEQYF	TGCGCCAGCAGCCAAGAGGGGACAGAAGGTGAGCAGTACTTC
TRBJ2-3	TRBV4-1	TRBD2	NA	14	CASGSGGAADTQYF	TGCGCCAGCGGGAGCGGGGGGGCTGCAGATACGCAGTATTTT
TRBJ1-4	TRBV4-3	TRBD1	NA	15	CASSQLTGVGEKLFF	TGCGCCAGCAGCCAACTTACAGGGGTTGGGGAAAAACTGTTTTTT
TRBJ2-7	TRBV4-1	TRBD1	few	16	CASSQDGDRGSYEQYF	TGCGCCAGCAGCCAAGATGGGGACAGGGGTTCGTACGAGCAGTACTTC
TRBJ2-4	TRBV3-1/TRBV3-2	NA	NA	14	CASSPIGQGTIQYF	TGTGCCAGCAGCCCCATCGGTCAGGGAACCATTCAGTACTTC
TRBJ2-7	TRBV19	NA	NA	13	CASSGQLDYEQYF	TGTGCCAGTAGCGGACAGCTAGACTACGAGCAGTACTTC
TRBJ1-2	TRBV28	NA	NA	16	CASSDPLYGRSYGYTF	TGTGCCAGTAGCGACCCCCTTTACGGACGATCCTATGGCTACACCTTC
TRBJ2-1	TRBV20-1	NA	NA	15	CSTSSLGSSYNEQFF	TGCAGTACTAGTTCCCTAGGGAGCTCCTACAATGAGCAGTTCTTC
TRBJ2-3	TRBV10-3	TRBD2	NA	13	CAISESGTSTQYF	TGTGCCATCAGTGAGTCAGGGACTAGCACGCAGTATTTT
TRBJ2-7	TRBV9	TRBD1	NA	13	CASSAATGGEQYF	TGTGCCAGCAGCGCGGCGACAGGGGGCGAGCAGTACTTC
TRBJ2-3	TRBV5-1	NA	NA	14	CASSFDQATDTQYF	TGCGCCAGCAGCTTTGACCAGGCAACAGATACGCAGTATTTT
TRBJ2-7	TRBV5-1	TRBD1	NA	15	CASSLGPQGAGEQYF	TGCGCCAGCAGCTTGGGGCCGCAGGGGGCGGGGGAGCAGTACTTC
TRBJ2-3	TRBV9	TRBD2	NA	16	CASSAIAGASTDTQYF	TGTGCCAGCAGCGCCATAGCGGGGGCTAGCACAGATACGCAGTATTTT
TRBJ1-5	TRBV19	TRBD1	NA	16	CASTQQGGNSNQPQHF	TGTGCCAGTACTCAACAGGGGGGTAATAGCAATCAGCCCCAGCATTTT
TRBJ2-2	TRBV7-2	NA	NA	17	CASSLAGSGANTGELFF	TGTGCCAGCAGCTTAGCGGGCAGCGGCGCGAACACCGGGGAGCTGTTTTTT
TRBJ1-2	TRBV5-4	NA	NA	14	CASSFNNRAYGYTF	TGTGCCAGCAGCTTTAATAACAGGGCGTACGGCTACACCTTC
TRBJ1-3	TRBV6-1	NA	NA	15	CASSEQDFSGNTIYF	TGTGCCAGCAGTGAACAGGATTTCTCTGGAAACACCATATATTTT
TRBJ1-2	TRBV3-1/TRBV3-2	NA	NA	13	CASSRTANYGYTF	TGTGCCAGCAGCAGGACAGCTAACTATGGCTACACCTTC
TRBJ2-3	TRBV5-1	NA	NA	15	CASSLGSRGKDTQYF	TGCGCCAGCAGCTTGGGGTCCCGGGGGAAAGATACGCAGTATTTT
TRBJ1-5	TRBV27	TRBD1	NA	16	CASSAHRDRANQPQHF	TGTGCCAGCAGTGCTCACCGGGACAGGGCTAATCAGCCCCAGCATTTT
TRBJ2-7	TRBV15	NA	NA	12	CATSGYGYEQYF	TGTGCCACCAGCGGTTACGGGTACGAGCAGTACTTC
TRBJ1-4	TRBV18	NA	NA	14	CASSPDITAEKLFF	TGTGCCAGCTCACCTGACATAACAGCTGAAAAACTGTTTTTT
TRBJ2-7	TRBV7-9	NA	NA	14	CASSLQGGPYEQYF	TGTGCCAGCAGCTTGCAGGGAGGACCCTACGAGCAGTACTTC
TRBJ1-6	TRBV28	NA	few	15	CASSLLGLGGSPLHF	TGTGCCAGCAGTCTTCTAGGGCTCGGAGGTTCACCCCTCCACTTT
TRBJ1-2	TRBV19	NA	once	14	CASSLPGTTYGYTF	TGTGCCAGTAGTCTGCCCGGGACTACCTATGGCTACACCTTC
TRBJ1-4	TRBV24-1	NA	NA	13	CATSAGFNEKLFF	TGTGCCACCAGTGCAGGGTTTAATGAAAAACTGTTTTTT
TRBJ1-3	TRBV10-1	NA	NA	13	CVTKVQGSNTIYF	TGCGTCACGAAGGTACAGGGAAGCAACACCATATATTTT
TRBJ1-4	TRBV7-9	TRBD1	NA	15	CASSLGQGLYEKLFF	TGTGCCAGCAGCCTCGGACAGGGGCTTTACGAAAAACTGTTTTTT
TRBJ1-3	TRBV7-9	NA	NA	14	CASSHEGSGNTIYF	TGTGCCAGCAGCCACGAGGGTTCTGGAAACACCATATATTTT
TRBJ1-1	TRBV5-4	TRBD1	NA	15	CASSPITGENTEAFF	TGTGCCAGCAGCCCTATCACAGGGGAGAACACTGAAGCTTTCTTT
TRBJ2-7	TRBV5-1	TRBD1	NA	14	CASKGQGASYEQYF	TGCGCCAGCAAAGGGCAGGGGGCCTCCTACGAGCAGTACTTC
TRBJ1-2	TRBV18	NA	few	15	CASSRSGGASYGYTF	TGTGCCAGCTCACGATCCGGTGGAGCGAGCTATGGCTACACCTTC
TRBJ2-7	TRBV18	TRBD1	NA	15	CASSPKTGATYEQYF	TGTGCCAGCTCACCGAAGACAGGGGCCACCTACGAGCAGTACTTC